The 22 T cell receptor beta chains below come from one sample, sequenced in a study of blood T cell repertoires in COVID-19. Libraries were prepared by immunoSEQ multiplex PCR; TCRdb keeps only in-frame clonotypes and omits some of them. This sample has roughly 180,000 clones, with around 88% found just once. The sequencing input was PBMCs or T cells enriched from blood (not recorded which). Receptor source: a woman in her thirties who had recovered from COVID-19.

The V gene is TRBV30, the J gene TRBJ2-1; TRBD2 matches at 12 bases. V was pared by 0 bases and J by 4 bases, with 7 bases of the junction left unmatched. CDR1 and CDR2 (germline): GTSNPN, SVGIG (reference sequence). This CDR3 has 17 residues. The DNA of the CDR3 is TGTGCCTGGAGTGTAGATTTAACTAGCGGGAGGTACAATGAGCAGTTCTTC. The encoded protein is CAWSVDLTSGRYNEQFF.

The gene calls are TRBV13 and TRBJ2-1, with D possibly TRBD1 on 6 matching bases. Trimming left V 5 bases short and J 8 bases short, with 19 bases between. Germline assignment: CDR1 PRHDT and CDR2 FYEKMQ (reference sequence). The CDR3 extends over 15 amino acids. The CDR3 region has the DNA TGTGCCAGCAGCCCCCAACGGGACATAGGATATGAGCAGTTCTTC. It encodes CASSPQRDIGYEQFF.

The V and J genes are TRBV4-2 and TRBJ2-1; 16 bases align to TRBD2. Trimming took 0 bases from V and 8 from J; bases not matched to a gene: 10. CDR1 LGHNA and CDR2 YNFKEQ come from the germline V gene. This CDR3 contains 19 residues. The CDR3 sequence is CASSQEGLAGGPSGDEQFF. The CDR3 DNA follows: TGTGCCAGCAGCCAAGAGGGACTAGCGGGAGGGCCCTCGGGGGATGAGCAGTTCTTC.

This chain links TRBV5-4 with TRBJ1-1; D not resolved. Looked up from germline, CDR1 is SGHNT and CDR2 is YYREEE (reference sequence). The length of the CDR3 is 13 residues. Trimming left V 1 base short and J 1 base short, with 5 bases between. CDR3 sequence: CASSLPGNTEAFF. For the CDR3, the DNA is TGTGCCAGCAGCTTGCCAGGGAACACTGAAGCTTTCTTT.

The chain is built from TRBV11-2 and TRBJ1-4; TRBD1 is a possible D gene (5 bases). The CDR3 has 15 amino acids. V was trimmed by 2 bases and J by 8 bases, leaving 15 bases between them. Germline V lookup: CDR1 SGHAT, CDR2 FQNNGV. CDR3 sequence (DNA): TGTGCCAGCAGCTTATCAGTCAGGGTTGAGGAAAAACTGTTTTTT. Its translation is CASSLSVRVEEKLFF.

Details on this clone: One junction end does not reproduce the germline sequence, and a read error may be involved. The chain uses TRBV11-2 and TRBJ1-2; tentatively, D is TRBD1 (5 bases). This CDR3 is 12 amino acids long. Germline CDR1 reads SGHAT; CDR2 reads FQNNGV. The chain's CDR3 is CASSLDSYGYTF. CDR3 nucleotide sequence: TGTGCCAGCAGCCTAGACAGCTATGGCTACACCTTC.

The chain joins TRBV7-2 to TRBJ1-5; D call uncertain. The V gene's germline CDR1 is SGHTA and CDR2 FQGNSA. The CDR3 has 15 residues. Between the trimmed V and J ends, which lost 5 bases and 1 base, there was a span of 12 bases. The CDR3, as DNA: TGTGCCAGCAGCGCCCCGGGAACAAGCAATCAGCCCCAGCATTTT. It encodes CASSAPGTSNQPQHF.

The V and J genes are TRBV21-1 and TRBJ2-5; the table's D call, TRBD2, has no DNA check behind it. TRBV21-1 counts as a pseudogene. CDR3 length: 16 amino acids. The CDR3 region is CASSKPPGGLAGYQYF. DNA for the CDR3: TGTGCCAGCAGCAAACCACCGGGGGGACTAGCGGGGTACCAGTACTTC.

The chain uses TRBV7-8 and TRBJ2-3; D not certain. CDR1 and CDR2 from the germline V gene are SGHVS and FQNEAQ. The CDR3 totals 12 residues. Between the trimmed V and J ends, which lost 6 bases and 3 bases, there was a span of 7 bases. This chain's CDR3 is CASRLTTDTQYF. CDR3 nucleotide sequence: TGTGCCAGCAGACTGACTACAGATACGCAGTATTTT.

The gene calls are TRBV3-1 (or the pseudogene TRBV3-2) and TRBJ2-2, with TRBD2 identical over 7 bases. The V segment lost 1 base and the J segment 0 bases; nucleotides outside the gene matches: 5. CDR3 length equals 17 residues. The germline V gene has CDR1 LGHDT and CDR2 YNNKEL (reference sequence). The CDR3 sequence: CASSQATGGSNTGELFF. The CDR3 bases are TGTGCCAGCAGCCAAGCCACGGGAGGATCGAACACCGGGGAGCTGTTTTTT.

The V call is TRBV11-3, the J call TRBJ2-1; 11 bases are shared with TRBD2. The CDR3 is 20 residues long. Germline CDR1 and CDR2: SGHNT and YENEEA. V lost 4 bases to trimming and J lost 4 bases; unmatched junction nucleotides: 18. The CDR3 protein is CASSSGTSGPSRVGYNEQFF. The CDR3 nucleotides read TGTGCCAGCAGCTCGGGGACTAGCGGACCCTCAAGGGTGGGTTACAATGAGCAGTTCTTC.

The V gene is TRBV11-2, the J gene TRBJ2-1; 11 positions agree with TRBD2. The CDR3 length is 16 residues. J was trimmed by 3 bases and V by 4 bases; bases with no gene match: 5. Germline V gives CDR1 SGHAT, CDR2 FQNNGV. CDR3 region: CASSSLAGGVYNEQFF. The CDR3 bases are TGTGCCAGCAGCTCCCTAGCGGGAGGAGTCTACAATGAGCAGTTCTTC.

The chain joins TRBV6-1 to TRBJ1-1; D perhaps matches TRBD1 (6 bases). Germline CDR1 MNHNS, CDR2 SASEGT. The germline V and J ends were trimmed by 2 bases and 4 bases, with 14 bases remaining between them. The CDR3 is 15 residues long. CDR3 bases: TGTGCCAGCAGTGAAAGGATCCAGACAGGCACTGAAGCTTTCTTT. Protein: CASSERIQTGTEAFF.

V is TRBV19 and J is TRBJ2-7, with D hard to call. From germline, CDR1 is LNHDA and CDR2 SQIVND (reference sequence). This CDR3 contains 16 residues. The V end lost 5 bases, the J end lost 0 bases, and 17 bases lay between the germline ends. The CDR3 here is CASSPLYSSSSYEQYF. The CDR3 nucleotides are TGTGCCAGTAGTCCTTTATATAGCTCGAGCTCCTACGAGCAGTACTTC.

The rearrangement joins TRBV28 to TRBJ1-4, with TRBD1 matching 8 bases. The V and J ends lost 6 bases and 6 bases, in that order; junction bases with no gene match: 9. CDR1 and CDR2 from the germline V gene are MDHEN and SYDVKM. CDR3 length equals 15 residues. As DNA, the CDR3 is TGTGCCAGCAGCCCAGGACAGGGTTACGATGAAAAACTGTTTTTT. Encoded protein: CASSPGQGYDEKLFF.

V is TRBV3-1 (or the pseudogene TRBV3-2) and J is TRBJ2-5; 8 bases fit TRBD2. Per germline, CDR1 LGHDT and CDR2 YNNKEL (reference sequence). The CDR3 contains 15 residues. V lost 0 bases, J lost 4 bases, and 4 bases stayed unmatched. The CDR3 loop is CASSQDRGGPETQYF. CDR3 sequence (DNA): TGTGCCAGCAGCCAAGATCGGGGGGGCCCAGAGACCCAGTACTTC.

The chain uses TRBV19 and TRBJ1-6, with D uncertain. Germline V CDR1 and CDR2: LNHDA, SQIVND (reference sequence). The CDR3 extends over 14 amino acids. V was trimmed by 6 bases and J by 9 bases, leaving 15 bases between them. In nucleotides, the CDR3 is TGTGCCAGTAGGTTCCGCGACATCCCTTCACCCCTCCACTTT. Translating gives CASRFRDIPSPLHF. The complete variable domain, with remaining parts taken from reference TRBV19 and TRBJ1-6, reads DGGITQSPKYLFRKEGQNVTLSCEQNLNHDAMYWYRQDPGQGLRLIYYSQIVNDFQKGDIAEGYSVSREKKESFPLTVTSAQKNPTAFYLCASRFRDIPSPLHFGNGTRLTVT.

The V gene is TRBV3-1 (or the pseudogene TRBV3-2), the J gene TRBJ2-7, with TRBD2 identical over 8 bases. CDR3 length: 15 amino acids. The germline CDR1 and CDR2 sequences are LGHDT and YNNKEL (reference sequence). V shed 4 bases, J shed 0 bases, and the junction held 5 bases outside the gene matches. In DNA form, the CDR3 reads TGTGCCAGCAGCCGCGAGCGGGAGTTCTCCTACGAGCAGTACTTC. This translates into CASSREREFSYEQYF.

The chain uses TRBV9 and TRBJ2-7; D is uncertain. Trimming removed 0 bases from V and 3 bases from J, with 13 bases in between. Germline V gives CDR1 SGDLS, CDR2 YYNGEE. The CDR3 extends over 15 amino acids. The CDR3 here is CASSVGTSHLYEQYF. The CDR3, as DNA: TGTGCCAGCAGCGTAGGAACTTCCCACCTCTACGAGCAGTACTTC.

This rearrangement joins TRBV5-1 to TRBJ2-3, with 9 bases fitting TRBD2. V lost 0 bases, J lost 4 bases, and 6 bases stayed unmatched. The CDR3 totals 16 residues. Germline loops: CDR1 SGHRS, CDR2 YFSETQ. CDR3 nucleotide sequence: TGCGCCAGCAGCTTGGAAGGCGGGAGGGTTGCAGATACGCAGTATTTT. It encodes CASSLEGGRVADTQYF.

V usage is TRBV3-1 (or the pseudogene TRBV3-2) and J usage is TRBJ2-3; tentative D call: TRBD2 (6 bases). V was pared by 3 bases and J by 0 bases, with 25 bases between. This CDR3 comprises 20 residues. CDR1 and CDR2 (germline): LGHDT, YNNKEL (reference sequence). The CDR3 coding sequence is TGTGCCAGCAGCCACCTGTGGAGGGATGGAGACTATACTAGCACAGATACGCAGTATTTT. Its protein product is CASSHLWRDGDYTSTDTQYF.

The table lists this clone with a count of one. This chain joins TRBV19 and TRBJ2-1, with 9 bases fitting TRBD2. Germline V gives CDR1 LNHDA, CDR2 SQIVND (reference sequence). V was clipped by 3 bases and J by 8 bases; unmatched bases: 5. CDR3 length: 14 residues. The CDR3: CASSISGRGYEQFF. CDR3 nucleotides: TGTGCCAGTAGTATTAGCGGGAGAGGGTATGAGCAGTTCTTC.